This T cell receptor (beta chain) comes out of a study of blood T cell repertoires in COVID-19. As processed by the authors: Reference gene primer amplification gave nucleated cell count estimates. This table comes from immunoSEQ multiplex PCR, and its TCRdb copy is limited to in-frame clones, with some not included. V and J calls and clone size are as listed in that table; D and trimming were resolved from the DNA. Of about 400,000 clones listed, roughly 90% are singletons. The CDR3 spans 15 residues. The V segment lost 4 bases and the J segment 2 bases; nucleotides outside the gene matches: 3. CDR1 SGHRS and CDR2 YFSETQ come from the germline V gene.

This clonotype was obtained from a man aged 40-50 years with acute or convalescent COVID-19. Sequenced: peripheral blood. The chain has TRBV5-1 and TRBJ2-7; TRBD2 agrees at 13 bases. The DNA for the CDR3 is TGCGCCAGCAGCCCGGGACTAGCGGGAACCTACGAGCAGTACTTC. It codes for CASSPGLAGTYEQYF. The full variable domain, with the rest looked up from reference TRBV5-1 and TRBJ2-7, is KAGVTQTPRYLIKTRGQQVTLSCSPISGHRSVSWYQQTPGQGLQFLFEYFSETQRNKGNFPGRFSGRQFSNSRSEMNVSTLELGDSALYLCASSPGLAGTYEQYFGPGTRLTVT.